Listed below are T cell receptor beta chains from one sample, sequenced in a study of cytomegalovirus exposure and HLA in healthy donors. The protocol was immunoSEQ multiplex PCR, while the TCRdb copy is restricted to in-frame clones and leaves out a portion. The sample lists under 150,000 clones, under 90% occurring once. The sample taken for sequencing was PBMCs. The receptor set was obtained from a male donor in good health and CMV-seronegative. Both conserved end residues are part of each CDR3. The D gene is left open where the match is weak. Size tells how often a clone was seen (once, few, many) or the class of an expanded clone, and some rows leave it out.

>TRBJ2-3|TRBV6-5|.|.
CASSGRGMTDTQYF
TGTGCCAGCAGTGGCCGAGGGATGACAGATACGCAGTATTTT
>TRBJ1-1|TRBV7-9|.|.
CASSLGGGVVEAFF
TGTGCCAGCAGCTTAGGGGGAGGGGTGGTTGAAGCTTTCTTT
>TRBJ1-2|TRBV19|.|.
CASSIQSNYGYTF
TGTGCCAGTAGTATACAGTCTAACTATGGCTACACCTTC
>TRBJ2-1|TRBV27|once|.
CASSSRESYNEQFF
TGTGCCAGCAGTTCCCGGGAGTCGTACAATGAGCAGTTCTTC
>TRBJ2-5|TRBV10-1|once|TRBD1
CASSPGTGKTQYF
TGCGCCAGCAGTCCCGGGACAGGGAAGACCCAGTACTTC
>TRBJ2-2|TRBV29-1|.|.
CSVAGGDTGELFF
TGCAGCGTCGCCGGCGGAGATACCGGGGAGCTGTTTTTT
>TRBJ2-7|TRBV5-1|few|TRBD2
CASSMGPGLAESYEQYF
TGCGCCAGCAGCATGGGACCGGGACTAGCGGAATCTTACGAGCAGTACTTC
>TRBJ1-5|TRBV19|.|.
CASSIRPDMPSNQPQHF
TGTGCCAGTAGTATCCGCCCCGACATGCCTAGCAATCAGCCCCAGCATTTT
>TRBJ2-1|TRBV7-9|.|.
CSSSLAEGTYNEQFF
TGTTCCAGCAGCCTTGCGGAGGGGACCTACAATGAGCAGTTCTTC
>TRBJ2-3|TRBV7-6|.|TRBD1
CASSSASRGIKFTDTQYF
TGTGCCAGCAGCTCCGCTAGCAGGGGGATAAAATTCACAGATACGCAGTATTTT
>TRBJ2-1|TRBV18|.|TRBD2
CASSPREGGSLYNEQFF
TGTGCCAGCTCACCACGAGAGGGCGGGAGTCTTTACAATGAGCAGTTCTTC
>TRBJ2-2|TRBV29-1|.|.
CSVAPAGSGELFF
TGCAGCGTGGCCCCCGCAGGCTCCGGGGAGCTGTTTTTT
>TRBJ2-2|TRBV27|.|TRBD1
CASSLLSPTQGFTGELFF
TGTGCCAGCAGTCTCCTAAGCCCCACACAGGGGTTCACCGGGGAGCTGTTTTTT
>TRBJ1-5|TRBV4-1|few|.
CASSQYGGSGEPQHF
TGCGCCAGCAGCCAATACGGGGGATCGGGGGAGCCCCAGCATTTT
>TRBJ1-5|TRBV27|.|.
CASSLQGSSYQPQHF
TGTGCCAGCAGTTTACAGGGGTCCTCGTATCAGCCCCAGCATTTT
>TRBJ1-2|TRBV13|.|.
CASSPRTEEYGYTF
TGTGCCAGCAGCCCTCGGACAGAGGAGTATGGCTACACCTTC
>TRBJ2-3|TRBV30|.|TRBD2
CACTTSGRTDTQYF
TGTGCCTGTACCACTAGCGGACGCACAGATACGCAGTATTTT
>TRBJ1-2|TRBV4-3|.|TRBD1
CASSPQDRGEDIRGYTF
TGCGCCAGCAGCCCTCAGGACAGGGGCGAGGATATCCGTGGCTACACCTTC